This entry concerns a single T cell receptor (beta chain). The antigen remains undetermined. Trimming cost V 0 bases and J 3 bases, with 8 bases left between them. The CDR3 consists of 13 residues. The germline gives CDR1 DFQATT, CDR2 SNEGSKA (reference sequence). This record comes from a study of blood T cells in healthy people across ages. Study findings and constraints: Long-lived donors had more naive CD4+ cells and higher diversity than aged donors.

Using a J-beta primer mix together with a sample-barcoded 5' primer, a second PCR was run for roughly 7 to 12 cycles. TCRdb fed the 5' RACE reads into MiXCR, producing one record per CDR3 protein. The sample consists of 1 million or so distinct CDR3 sequences, approximately 25% of them appearing once. These data are also associated with another study on T cells of mothers and their children. That publication notes: In each mother, TCR beta CDR3 reads exceeded 10 million; in each child, they numbered 3 million to 3.5 million.

The TCR was taken from a girl aged 2 to 9 in good health. V gene TRBV20-1 combines with J gene TRBJ1-1; D not resolved. Sequencing input: blood. This chain's CDR3 is CSARDIWDTEAFF. CDR3 sequence (DNA): TGCAGTGCTAGAGATATTTGGGACACTGAAGCTTTCTTT.